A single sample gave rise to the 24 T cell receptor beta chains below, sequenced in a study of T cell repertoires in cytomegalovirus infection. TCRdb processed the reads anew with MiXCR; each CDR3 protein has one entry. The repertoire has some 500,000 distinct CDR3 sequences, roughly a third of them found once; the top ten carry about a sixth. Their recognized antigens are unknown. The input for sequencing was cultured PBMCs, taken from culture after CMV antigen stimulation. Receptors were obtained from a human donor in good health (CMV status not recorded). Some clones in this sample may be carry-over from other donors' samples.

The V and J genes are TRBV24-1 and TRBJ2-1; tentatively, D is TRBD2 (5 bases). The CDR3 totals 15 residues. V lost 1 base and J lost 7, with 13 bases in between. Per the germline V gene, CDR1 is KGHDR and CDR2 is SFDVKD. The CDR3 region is CATSDLDQQRNEQFF. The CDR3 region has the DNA TGTGCCACCAGTGATTTAGATCAGCAGCGGAATGAGCAGTTCTTC.

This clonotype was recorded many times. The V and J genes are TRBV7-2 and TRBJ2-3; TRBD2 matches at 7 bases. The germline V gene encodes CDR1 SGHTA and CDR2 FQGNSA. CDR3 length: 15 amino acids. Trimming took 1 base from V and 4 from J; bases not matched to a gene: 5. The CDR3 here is CASSLDGGFADTQYF. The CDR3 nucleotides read TGTGCCAGCAGCTTAGACGGGGGGTTCGCAGATACGCAGTATTTT. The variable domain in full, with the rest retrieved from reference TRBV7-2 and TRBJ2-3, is GAGVSQSPSNKVTEKGKDVELRCDPISGHTALYWYRQSLGQGLEFLIYFQGNSAPDKSGLPSDRFSAERTGGSVSTLTIQRTQQEDSAVYLCASSLDGGFADTQYFGPGTRLTVL.

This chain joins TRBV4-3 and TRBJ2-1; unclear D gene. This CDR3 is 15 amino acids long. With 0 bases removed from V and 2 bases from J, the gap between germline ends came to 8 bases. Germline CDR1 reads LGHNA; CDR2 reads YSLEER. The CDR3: CASSQEKTPYNEQFF. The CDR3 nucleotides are TGCGCCAGCAGCCAAGAAAAGACCCCCTACAATGAGCAGTTCTTC.

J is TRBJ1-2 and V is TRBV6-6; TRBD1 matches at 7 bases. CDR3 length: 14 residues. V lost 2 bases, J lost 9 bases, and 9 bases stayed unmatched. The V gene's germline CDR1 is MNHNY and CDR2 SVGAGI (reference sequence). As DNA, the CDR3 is TGTGCCAGCAGTTACCGGGACAGTCCATCACGCTACACCTTC. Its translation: CASSYRDSPSRYTF.

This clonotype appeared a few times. In nucleotides, the CDR3 is TGTGCCAGCAACTTCGGACAGGGGCGGTACAATGAGCAGTTCTTC. This encodes CASNFGQGRYNEQFF. The chain joins TRBV28 to TRBJ2-1, with 9 bases that match TRBD1. Germline lookup yields CDR1 MDHEN and CDR2 SYDVKM. The CDR3 spans 15 residues. The ends lost 7 bases at V and 4 bases at J; junction bases unmatched: 8.

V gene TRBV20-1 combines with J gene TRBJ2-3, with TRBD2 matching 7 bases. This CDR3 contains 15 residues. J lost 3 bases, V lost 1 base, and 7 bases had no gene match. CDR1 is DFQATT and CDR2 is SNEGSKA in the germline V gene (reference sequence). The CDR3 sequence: CSARGGREETDTQYF. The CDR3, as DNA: TGCAGTGCTAGAGGCGGCCGGGAGGAGACAGATACGCAGTATTTT.

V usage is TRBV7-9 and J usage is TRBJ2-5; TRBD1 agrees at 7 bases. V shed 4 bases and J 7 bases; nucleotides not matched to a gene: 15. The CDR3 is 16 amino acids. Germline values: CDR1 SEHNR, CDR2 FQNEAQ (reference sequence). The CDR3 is CASSSTTDRPGATQYF. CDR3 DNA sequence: TGTGCCAGCAGCTCAACAACGGACAGGCCCGGGGCGACCCAGTACTTC. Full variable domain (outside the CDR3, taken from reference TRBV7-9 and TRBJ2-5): DTGVSQNPRHKITKRGQNVTFRCDPISEHNRLYWYRQTLGQGPEFLTYFQNEAQLEKSRLLSDRFSAERPKGSFSTLEIQRTEQGDSAMYLCASSSTTDRPGATQYFGPGTRLLVL.

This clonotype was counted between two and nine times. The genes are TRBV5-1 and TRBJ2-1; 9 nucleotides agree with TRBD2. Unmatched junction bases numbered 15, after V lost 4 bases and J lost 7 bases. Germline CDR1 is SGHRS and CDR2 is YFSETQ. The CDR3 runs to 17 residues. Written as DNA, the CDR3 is TGCGCCAGCAGCCTAGAATTAGCGGGAGCGCTTGGGAATGAGCAGTTCTTC. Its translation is CASSLELAGALGNEQFF.

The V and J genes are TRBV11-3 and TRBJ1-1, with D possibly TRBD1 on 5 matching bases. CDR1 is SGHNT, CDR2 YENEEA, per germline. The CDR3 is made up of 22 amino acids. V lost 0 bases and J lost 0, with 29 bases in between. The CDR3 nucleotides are TGTGCCAGCAGCTTAGACCGACGACAACTTTCCCTGGGGGGAATAATGAACACTGAAGCTTTCTTT. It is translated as CASSLDRRQLSLGGIMNTEAFF. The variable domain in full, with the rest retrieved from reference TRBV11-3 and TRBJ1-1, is EAGVVQSPRYKIIEKKQPVAFWCNPISGHNTLYWYLQNLGQGPELLIRYENEEAVDDSQLPKDRFSAERLKGVDSTLKIQPAELGDSAVYLCASSLDRRQLSLGGIMNTEAFFGQGTRLTVV.

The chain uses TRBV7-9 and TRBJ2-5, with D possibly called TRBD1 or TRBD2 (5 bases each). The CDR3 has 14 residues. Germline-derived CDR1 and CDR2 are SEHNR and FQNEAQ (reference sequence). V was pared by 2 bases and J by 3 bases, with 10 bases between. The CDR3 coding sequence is TGTGCCAGCAGCTTAATGGGACCCAAAGAGACCCAGTACTTC. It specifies CASSLMGPKETQYF.

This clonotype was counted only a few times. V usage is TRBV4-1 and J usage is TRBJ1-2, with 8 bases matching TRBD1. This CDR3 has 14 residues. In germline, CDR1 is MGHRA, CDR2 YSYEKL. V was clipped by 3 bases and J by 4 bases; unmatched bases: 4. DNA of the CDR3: TGCGCCAGCAGCCAGGGGACAGGCCTCTATGGCTACACCTTC. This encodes CASSQGTGLYGYTF.

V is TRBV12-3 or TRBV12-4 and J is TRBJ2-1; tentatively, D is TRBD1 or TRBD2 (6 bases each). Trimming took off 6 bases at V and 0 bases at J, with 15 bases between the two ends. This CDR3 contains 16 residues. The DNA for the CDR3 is TGTGCCAGCAGGGGGGTCGAGGGGGGCTCCTACAATGAGCAGTTCTTC. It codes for CASRGVEGGSYNEQFF.

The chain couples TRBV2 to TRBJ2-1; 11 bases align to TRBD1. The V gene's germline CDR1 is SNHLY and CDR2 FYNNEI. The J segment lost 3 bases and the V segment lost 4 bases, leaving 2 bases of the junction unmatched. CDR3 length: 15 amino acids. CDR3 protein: CASSGGTGGYNEQFF. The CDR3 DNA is TGTGCCAGCAGTGGGGGGACAGGGGGCTACAATGAGCAGTTCTTC.

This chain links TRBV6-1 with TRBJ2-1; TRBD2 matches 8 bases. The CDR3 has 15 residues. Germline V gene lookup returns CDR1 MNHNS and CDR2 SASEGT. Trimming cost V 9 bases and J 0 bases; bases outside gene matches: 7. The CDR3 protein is CASLGGADSYNEQFF. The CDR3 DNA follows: TGTGCCAGTCTCGGGGGGGCGGACTCCTACAATGAGCAGTTCTTC.

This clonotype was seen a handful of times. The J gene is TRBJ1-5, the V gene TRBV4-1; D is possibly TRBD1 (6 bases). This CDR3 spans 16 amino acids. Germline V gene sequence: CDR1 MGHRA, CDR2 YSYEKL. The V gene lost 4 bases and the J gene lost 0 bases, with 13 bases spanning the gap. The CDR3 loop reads CASSPAWGRSNQPQHF. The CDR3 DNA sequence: TGCGCCAGCAGCCCCGCGTGGGGGCGTAGCAATCAGCCCCAGCATTTT.

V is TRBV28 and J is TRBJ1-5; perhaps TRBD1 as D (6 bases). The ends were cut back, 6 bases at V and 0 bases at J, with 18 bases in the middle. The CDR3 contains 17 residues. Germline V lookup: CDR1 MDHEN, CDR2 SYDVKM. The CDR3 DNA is TGTGCCAGCAGGGGGGCGGACAGTTCGTATAGCAATCAGCCCCAGCATTTT. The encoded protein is CASRGADSSYSNQPQHF.

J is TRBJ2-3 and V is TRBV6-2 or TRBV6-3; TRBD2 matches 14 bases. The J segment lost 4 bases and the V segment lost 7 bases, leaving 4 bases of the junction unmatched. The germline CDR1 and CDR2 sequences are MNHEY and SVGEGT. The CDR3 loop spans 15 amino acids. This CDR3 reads CASNPGLAGADTQYF. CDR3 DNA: TGTGCCAGCAATCCGGGACTAGCGGGAGCAGATACGCAGTATTTT.

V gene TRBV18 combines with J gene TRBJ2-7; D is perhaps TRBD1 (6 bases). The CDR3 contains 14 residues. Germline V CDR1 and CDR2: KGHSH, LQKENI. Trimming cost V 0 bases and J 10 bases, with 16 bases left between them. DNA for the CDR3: TGTGCCAGCTCACCACCGGGACAACCGTGGCCCCAGTACGTC. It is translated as CASSPPGQPWPQYV.

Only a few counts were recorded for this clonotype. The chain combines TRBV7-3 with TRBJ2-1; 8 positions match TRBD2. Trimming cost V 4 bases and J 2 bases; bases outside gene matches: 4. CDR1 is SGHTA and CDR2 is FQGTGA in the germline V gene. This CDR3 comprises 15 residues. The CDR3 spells CASSSSGGAYNEQFF. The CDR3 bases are TGTGCCAGCAGCTCCAGCGGGGGAGCCTACAATGAGCAGTTCTTC.

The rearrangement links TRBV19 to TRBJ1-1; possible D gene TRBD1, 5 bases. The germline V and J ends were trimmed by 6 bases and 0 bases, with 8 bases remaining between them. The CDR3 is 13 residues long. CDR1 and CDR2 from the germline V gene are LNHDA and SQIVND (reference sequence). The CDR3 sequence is CASSRALNTEAFF. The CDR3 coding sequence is TGTGCCAGTAGCAGGGCCTTGAACACTGAAGCTTTCTTT.

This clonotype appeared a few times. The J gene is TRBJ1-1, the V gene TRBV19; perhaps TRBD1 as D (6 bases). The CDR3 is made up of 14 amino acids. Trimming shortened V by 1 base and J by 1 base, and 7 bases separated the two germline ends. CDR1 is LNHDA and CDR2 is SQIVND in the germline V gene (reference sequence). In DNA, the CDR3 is TGTGCCAGTAGTATAGTACAGGGGAACACTGAAGCTTTCTTT. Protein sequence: CASSIVQGNTEAFF.

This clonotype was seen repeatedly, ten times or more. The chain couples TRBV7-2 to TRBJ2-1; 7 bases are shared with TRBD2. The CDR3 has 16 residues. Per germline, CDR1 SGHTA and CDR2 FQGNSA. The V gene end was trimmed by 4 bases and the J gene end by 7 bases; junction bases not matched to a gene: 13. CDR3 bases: TGTGCCAGCAGCTCCCGCCGGACTAGAGGGAATAATGAGCAGTTCTTC. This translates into CASSSRRTRGNNEQFF. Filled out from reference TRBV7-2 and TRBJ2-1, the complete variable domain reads GAGVSQSPSNKVTEKGKDVELRCDPISGHTALYWYRQSLGQGLEFLIYFQGNSAPDKSGLPSDRFSAERTGGSVSTLTIQRTQQEDSAVYLCASSSRRTRGNNEQFFGPGTRLTVL.

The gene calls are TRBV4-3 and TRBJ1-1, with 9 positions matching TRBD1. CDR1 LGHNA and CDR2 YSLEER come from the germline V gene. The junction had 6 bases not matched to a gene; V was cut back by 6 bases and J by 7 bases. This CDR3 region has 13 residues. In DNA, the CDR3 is TGCGCCAGCAGACTACAGGGGGCGGGTGAAGCTTTCTTT. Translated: CASRLQGAGEAFF.

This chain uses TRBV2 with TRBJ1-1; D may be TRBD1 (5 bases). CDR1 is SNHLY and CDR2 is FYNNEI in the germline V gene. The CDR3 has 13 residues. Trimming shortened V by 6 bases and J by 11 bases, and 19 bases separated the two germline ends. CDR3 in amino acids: CASRHRDHGVAFF. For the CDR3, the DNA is TGTGCCAGCAGGCACCGGGACCACGGGGTGGCTTTCTTT.